This TCR beta chain was obtained from a study of T cells expressing NK-cell markers. Overall study: HCMV serostatus: seven of eight sequenced donors positive, one negative. General observations from the study: Dominant NKG2C+ clonotypes accounted for roughly 1.0-7.0% of CD8+ T cells in about six donors. The CD3+CD56-NKG2C+ fraction of a handful of donors was likewise dominated by these clonotypes.

Worth noting for this clonotype: Its antigen is still unknown.

Production of TCR beta cDNA relied on 5'RACE template switching with UMIs. One entry per CDR3 protein, without DNA, is what TCRdb gives after re-calling the 5' RACE reads. This table lists about 110,000 distinct CDR3 sequences. Germline V CDR1 and CDR2: SQVTM, ANQGSEA. The CDR3 spans 18 residues. The sequencing input was blood T cells: a sorted CD56 or NKG2C T cell subset, CD4+ or CD8+ T cells, or bulk PBMC T cells (not recorded which). This sequence originates from a woman between 18 and 69 years old in good health. The J gene is TRBJ2-3, the V gene TRBV29-1; the D gene TCRdb calls, TRBD2, cannot be checked with no DNA. Here the CDR3 reads CSAEGLAGALGLWDTQYF.